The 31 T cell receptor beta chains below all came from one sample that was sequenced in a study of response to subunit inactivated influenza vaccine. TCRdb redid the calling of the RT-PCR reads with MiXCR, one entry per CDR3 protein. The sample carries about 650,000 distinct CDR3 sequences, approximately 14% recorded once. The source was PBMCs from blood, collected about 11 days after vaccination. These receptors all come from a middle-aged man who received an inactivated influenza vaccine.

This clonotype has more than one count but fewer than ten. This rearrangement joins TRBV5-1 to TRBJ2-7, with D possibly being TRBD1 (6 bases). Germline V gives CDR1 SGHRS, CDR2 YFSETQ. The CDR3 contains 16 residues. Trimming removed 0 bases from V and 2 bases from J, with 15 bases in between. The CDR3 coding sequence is TGCGCCAGCAGCTTGGCCGGCAGGGGAAGCGCCTACGAGCAGTACTTC. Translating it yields CASSLAGRGSAYEQYF.

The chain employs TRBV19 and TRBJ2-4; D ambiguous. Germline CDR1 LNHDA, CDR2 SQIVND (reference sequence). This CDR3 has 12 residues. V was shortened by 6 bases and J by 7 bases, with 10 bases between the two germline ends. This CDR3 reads CASRTLGNIQYF. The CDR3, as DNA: TGTGCCAGTAGGACGCTAGGGAACATTCAGTACTTC.

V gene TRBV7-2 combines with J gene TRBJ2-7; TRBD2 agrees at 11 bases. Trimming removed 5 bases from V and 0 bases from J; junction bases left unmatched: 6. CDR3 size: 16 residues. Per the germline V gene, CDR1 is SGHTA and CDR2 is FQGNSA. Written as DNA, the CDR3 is TGTGCCAGCAGCCCAGCTAGCGGGAGGTTCTCCTACGAGCAGTACTTC. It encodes CASSPASGRFSYEQYF. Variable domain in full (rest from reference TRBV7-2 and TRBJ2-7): GAGVSQSPSNKVTEKGKDVELRCDPISGHTALYWYRQSLGQGLEFLIYFQGNSAPDKSGLPSDRFSAERTGGSVSTLTIQRTQQEDSAVYLCASSPASGRFSYEQYFGPGTRLTVT.

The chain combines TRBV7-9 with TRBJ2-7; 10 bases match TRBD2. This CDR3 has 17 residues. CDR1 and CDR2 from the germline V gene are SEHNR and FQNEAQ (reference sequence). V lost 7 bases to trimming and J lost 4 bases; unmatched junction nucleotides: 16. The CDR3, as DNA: TGTGCCAGCACCGCGTACCGCGGGGCTAGCGGGGGTTACGAGCAGTACTTC. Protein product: CASTAYRGASGGYEQYF.

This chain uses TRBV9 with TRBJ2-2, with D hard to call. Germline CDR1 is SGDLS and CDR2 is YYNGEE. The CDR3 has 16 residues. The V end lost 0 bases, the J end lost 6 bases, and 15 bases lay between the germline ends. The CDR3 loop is CASSVDSYPRSGELFF. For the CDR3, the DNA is TGTGCCAGCAGCGTAGACAGCTACCCTAGGTCCGGGGAGCTGTTTTTT.

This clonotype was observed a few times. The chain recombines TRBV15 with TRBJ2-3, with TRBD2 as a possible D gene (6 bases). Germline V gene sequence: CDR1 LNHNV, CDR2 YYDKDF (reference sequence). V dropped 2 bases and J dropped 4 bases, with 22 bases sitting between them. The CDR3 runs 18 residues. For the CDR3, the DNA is TGTGCCACCAGCAGATCTCCGGGTGGGGGGAGCCCCGCAGATACGCAGTATTTT. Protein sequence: CATSRSPGGGSPADTQYF.

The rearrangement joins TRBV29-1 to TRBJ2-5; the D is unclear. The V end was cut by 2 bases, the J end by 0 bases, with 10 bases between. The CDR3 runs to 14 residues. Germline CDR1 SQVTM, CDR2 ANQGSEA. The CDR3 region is CSVEQQSHQETQYF. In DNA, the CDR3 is TGCAGCGTTGAACAACAGAGTCACCAAGAGACCCAGTACTTC.

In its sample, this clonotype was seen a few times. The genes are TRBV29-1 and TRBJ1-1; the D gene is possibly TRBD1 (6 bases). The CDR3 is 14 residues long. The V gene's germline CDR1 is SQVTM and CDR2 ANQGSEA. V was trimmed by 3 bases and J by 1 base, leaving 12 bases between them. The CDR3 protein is CSVDLTGSNTEAFF. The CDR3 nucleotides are TGCAGCGTTGACTTGACAGGATCGAACACTGAAGCTTTCTTT. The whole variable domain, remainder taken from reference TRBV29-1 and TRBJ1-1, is SAVISQKPSRDICQRGTSLTIQCQVDSQVTMMFWYRQQPGQSLTLIATANQGSEATYESGFVIDKFPISRPNLTFSTLTVSNMSPEDSSIYLCSVDLTGSNTEAFFGQGTRLTVV.

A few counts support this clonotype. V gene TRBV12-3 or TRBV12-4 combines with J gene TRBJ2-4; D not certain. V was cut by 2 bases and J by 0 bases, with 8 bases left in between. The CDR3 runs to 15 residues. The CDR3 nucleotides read TGTGCCAGCAGTTTAATGGTTTCAGCCAAAAACATTCAGTACTTC. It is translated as CASSLMVSAKNIQYF.

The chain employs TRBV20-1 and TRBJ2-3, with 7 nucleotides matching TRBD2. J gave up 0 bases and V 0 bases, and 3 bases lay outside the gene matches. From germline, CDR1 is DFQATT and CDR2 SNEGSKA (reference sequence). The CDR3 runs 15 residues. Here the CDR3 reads CSARDLRGSTDTQYF. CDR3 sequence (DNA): TGCAGTGCTAGAGATTTGCGGGGGAGCACAGATACGCAGTATTTT.

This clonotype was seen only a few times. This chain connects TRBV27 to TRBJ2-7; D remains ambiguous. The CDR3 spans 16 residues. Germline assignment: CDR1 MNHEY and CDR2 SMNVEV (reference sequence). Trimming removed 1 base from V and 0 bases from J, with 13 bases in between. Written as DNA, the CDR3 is TGTGCCAGCAGTTTATATCCCCCTCCAGTCTCCTACGAGCAGTACTTC. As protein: CASSLYPPPVSYEQYF.

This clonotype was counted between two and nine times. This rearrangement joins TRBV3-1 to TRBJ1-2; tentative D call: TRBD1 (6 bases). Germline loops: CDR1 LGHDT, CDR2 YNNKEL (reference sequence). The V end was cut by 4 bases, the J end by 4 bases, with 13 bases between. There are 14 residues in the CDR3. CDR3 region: CASSPQGFVYGYTF. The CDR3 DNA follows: TGTGCCAGCAGCCCACAGGGCTTCGTCTATGGCTACACCTTC.

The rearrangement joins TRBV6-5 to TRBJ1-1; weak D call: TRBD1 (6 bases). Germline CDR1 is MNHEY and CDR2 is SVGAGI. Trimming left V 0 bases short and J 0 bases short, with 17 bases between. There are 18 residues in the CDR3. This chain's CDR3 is CASSYSTQGQYLNTEAFF. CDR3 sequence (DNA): TGTGCCAGCAGTTACTCGACACAGGGTCAATACTTGAACACTGAAGCTTTCTTT.

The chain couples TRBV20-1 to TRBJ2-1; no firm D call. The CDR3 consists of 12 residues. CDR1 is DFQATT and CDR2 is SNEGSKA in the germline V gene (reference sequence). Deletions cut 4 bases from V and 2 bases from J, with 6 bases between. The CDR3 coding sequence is TGCAGTGCTACAGAAGCCTACAATGAGCAGTTCTTC. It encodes CSATEAYNEQFF.

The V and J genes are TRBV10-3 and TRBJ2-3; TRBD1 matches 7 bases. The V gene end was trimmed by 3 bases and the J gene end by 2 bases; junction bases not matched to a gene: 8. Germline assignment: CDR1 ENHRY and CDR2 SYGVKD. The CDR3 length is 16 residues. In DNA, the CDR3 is TGTGCCATCAGTGAAAGGGGGCGTTCGTACACAGATACGCAGTATTTT. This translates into CAISERGRSYTDTQYF.

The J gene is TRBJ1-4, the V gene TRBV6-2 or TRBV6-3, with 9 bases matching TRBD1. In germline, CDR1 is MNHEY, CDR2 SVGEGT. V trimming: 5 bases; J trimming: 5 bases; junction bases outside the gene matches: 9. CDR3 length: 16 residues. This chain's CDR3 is CASSPGQGLPNEKLFF. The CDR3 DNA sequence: TGTGCCAGCAGTCCGGGACAGGGACTTCCGAATGAAAAACTGTTTTTT.

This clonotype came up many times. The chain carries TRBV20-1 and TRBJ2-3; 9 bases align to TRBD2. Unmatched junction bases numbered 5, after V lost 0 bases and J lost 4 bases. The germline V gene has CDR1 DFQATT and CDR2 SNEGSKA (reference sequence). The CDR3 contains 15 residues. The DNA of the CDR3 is TGCAGTGCTAGAGATGAGGGACTAGCCTCAGATACGCAGTATTTT. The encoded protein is CSARDEGLASDTQYF.

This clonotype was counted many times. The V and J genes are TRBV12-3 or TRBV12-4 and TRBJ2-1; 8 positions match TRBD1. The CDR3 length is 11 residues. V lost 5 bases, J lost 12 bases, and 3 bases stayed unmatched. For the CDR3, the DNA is TGTGCCAGCAGTCAAGACAGGGGGCAGTTCTTC. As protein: CASSQDRGQFF.

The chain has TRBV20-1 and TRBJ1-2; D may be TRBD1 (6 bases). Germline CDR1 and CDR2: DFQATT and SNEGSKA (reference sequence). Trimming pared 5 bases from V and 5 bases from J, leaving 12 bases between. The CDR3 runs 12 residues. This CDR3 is CSALQGIYGYTF. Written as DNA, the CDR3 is TGCAGTGCTCTACAGGGAATTTATGGCTACACCTTC.

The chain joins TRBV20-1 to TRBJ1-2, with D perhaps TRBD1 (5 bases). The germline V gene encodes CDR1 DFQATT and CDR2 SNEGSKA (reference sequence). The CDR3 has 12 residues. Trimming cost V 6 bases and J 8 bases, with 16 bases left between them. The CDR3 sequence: CSAPGTQEGYTF. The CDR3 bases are TGCAGTGCCCCCGGGACCCAGGAGGGCTACACCTTC.

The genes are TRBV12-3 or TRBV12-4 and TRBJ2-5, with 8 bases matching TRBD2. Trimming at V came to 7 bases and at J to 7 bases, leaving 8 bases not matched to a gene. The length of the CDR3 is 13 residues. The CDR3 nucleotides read TGTGCCAGCACCCCGGGGGGGCGGACGACCCAGTACTTC. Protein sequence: CASTPGGRTTQYF.

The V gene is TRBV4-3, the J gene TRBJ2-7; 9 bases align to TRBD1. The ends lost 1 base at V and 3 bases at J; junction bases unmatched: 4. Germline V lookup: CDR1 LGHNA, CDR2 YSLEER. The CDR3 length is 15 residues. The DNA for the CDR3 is TGCGCCAGCAGCCAAGCCCTGGGACAGGGCTACGAGCAGTACTTC. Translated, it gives CASSQALGQGYEQYF.

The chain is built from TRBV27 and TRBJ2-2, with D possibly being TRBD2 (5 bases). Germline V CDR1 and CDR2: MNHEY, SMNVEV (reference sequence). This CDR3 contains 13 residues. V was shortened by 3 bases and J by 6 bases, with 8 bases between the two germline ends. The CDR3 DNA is TGTGCCAGCAGTTTTTTGAGGGCCGGGGAGCTGTTTTTT. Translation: CASSFLRAGELFF.

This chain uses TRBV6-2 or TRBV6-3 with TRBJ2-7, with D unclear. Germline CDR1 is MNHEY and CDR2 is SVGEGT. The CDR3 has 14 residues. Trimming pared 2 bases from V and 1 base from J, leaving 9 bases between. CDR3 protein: CASSYKTASYEQYF. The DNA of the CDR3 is TGTGCCAGCAGTTACAAGACGGCGTCCTACGAGCAGTACTTC.

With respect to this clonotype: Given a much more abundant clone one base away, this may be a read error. The CDR3 loop reads CAISDPGQVAGDLFF. CDR3 DNA: TGTGCCATCAGTGACCCGGGACAGGTCGCCGGGGACCTGTTTTTT. The rearrangement joins TRBV10-3 to TRBJ2-2; TRBD1 matches at 8 bases. This CDR3 is built from 15 residues. Germline CDR1 is ENHRY and CDR2 is SYGVKD.

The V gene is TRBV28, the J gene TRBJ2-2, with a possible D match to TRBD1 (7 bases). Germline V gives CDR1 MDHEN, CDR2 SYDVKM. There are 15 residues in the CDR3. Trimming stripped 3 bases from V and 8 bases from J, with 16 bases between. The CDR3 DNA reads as TGTGCCAGCAGTTTCCCTGACAGGGACTCGGGGGAGCTGTTTTTT. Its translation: CASSFPDRDSGELFF.

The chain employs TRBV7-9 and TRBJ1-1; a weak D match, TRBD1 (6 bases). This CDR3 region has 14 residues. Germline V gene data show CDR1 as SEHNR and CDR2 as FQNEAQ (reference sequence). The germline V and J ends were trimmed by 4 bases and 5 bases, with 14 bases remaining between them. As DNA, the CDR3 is TGTGCCAGCAGCTCCTACAGGGAGGGGACTGAAGCTTTCTTT. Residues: CASSSYREGTEAFF.

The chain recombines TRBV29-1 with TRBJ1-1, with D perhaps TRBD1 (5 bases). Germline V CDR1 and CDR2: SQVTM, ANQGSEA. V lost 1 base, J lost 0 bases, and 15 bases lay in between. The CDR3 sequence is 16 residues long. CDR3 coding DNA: TGCAGCGTTGAAGCGGGACCAGGGTGCTTGAACACTGAAGCTTTCTTT. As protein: CSVEAGPGCLNTEAFF.

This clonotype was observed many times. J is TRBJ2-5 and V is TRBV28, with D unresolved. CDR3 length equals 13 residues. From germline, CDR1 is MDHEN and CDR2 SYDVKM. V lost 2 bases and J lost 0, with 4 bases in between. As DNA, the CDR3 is TGTGCCAGCAGTTTACTCAACCAAGAGACCCAGTACTTC. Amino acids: CASSLLNQETQYF.

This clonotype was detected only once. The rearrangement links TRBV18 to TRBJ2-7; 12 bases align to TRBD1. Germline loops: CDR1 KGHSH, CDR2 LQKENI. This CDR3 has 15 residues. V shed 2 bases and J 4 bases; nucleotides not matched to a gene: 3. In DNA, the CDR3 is TGTGCCAGCTCACCAGTGGGACAGGGGGCTTACGAGCAGTACTTC. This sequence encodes CASSPVGQGAYEQYF.

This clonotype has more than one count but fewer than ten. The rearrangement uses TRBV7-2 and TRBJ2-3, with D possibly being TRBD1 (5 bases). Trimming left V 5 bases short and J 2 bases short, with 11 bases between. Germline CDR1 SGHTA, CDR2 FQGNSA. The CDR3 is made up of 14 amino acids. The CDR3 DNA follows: TGTGCCAGCAGCCAGGACATGTCCACAGATACGCAGTATTTT. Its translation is CASSQDMSTDTQYF.